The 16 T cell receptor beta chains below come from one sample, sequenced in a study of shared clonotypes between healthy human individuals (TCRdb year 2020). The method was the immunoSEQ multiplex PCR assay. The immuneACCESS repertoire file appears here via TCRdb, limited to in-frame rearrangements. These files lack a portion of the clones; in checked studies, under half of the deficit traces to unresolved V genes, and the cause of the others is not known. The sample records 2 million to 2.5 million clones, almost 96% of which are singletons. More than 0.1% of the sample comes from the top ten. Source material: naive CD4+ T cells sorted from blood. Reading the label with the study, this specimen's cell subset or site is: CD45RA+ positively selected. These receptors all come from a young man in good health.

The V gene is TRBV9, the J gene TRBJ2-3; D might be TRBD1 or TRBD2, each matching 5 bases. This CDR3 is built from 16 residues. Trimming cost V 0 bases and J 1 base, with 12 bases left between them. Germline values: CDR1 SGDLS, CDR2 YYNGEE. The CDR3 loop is CASSVGPGRGTDTQYF. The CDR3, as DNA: TGTGCCAGCAGCGTAGGGCCAGGGAGAGGCACAGATACGCAGTATTTT. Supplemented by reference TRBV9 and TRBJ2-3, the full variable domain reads DSGVTQTPKHLITATGQRVTLRCSPRSGDLSVYWYQQSLDQGLQFLIQYYNGEERAKGNILERFSAQQFPDLHSELNLSSLELGDSALYFCASSVGPGRGTDTQYFGPGTRLTVL.

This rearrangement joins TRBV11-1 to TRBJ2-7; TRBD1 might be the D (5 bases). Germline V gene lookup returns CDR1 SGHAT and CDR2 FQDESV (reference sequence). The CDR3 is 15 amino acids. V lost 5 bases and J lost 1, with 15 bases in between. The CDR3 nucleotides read TGTGCCAGCAGCCCAACCCTAGACAGTTCCTACGAGCAGTACTTC. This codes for CASSPTLDSSYEQYF.

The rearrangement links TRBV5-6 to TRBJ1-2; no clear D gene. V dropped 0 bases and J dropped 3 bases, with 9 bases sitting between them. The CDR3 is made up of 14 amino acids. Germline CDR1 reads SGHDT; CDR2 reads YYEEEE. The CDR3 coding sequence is TGTGCCAGCAGCTTGGAGACAATCGACTATGGCTACACCTTC. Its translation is CASSLETIDYGYTF.

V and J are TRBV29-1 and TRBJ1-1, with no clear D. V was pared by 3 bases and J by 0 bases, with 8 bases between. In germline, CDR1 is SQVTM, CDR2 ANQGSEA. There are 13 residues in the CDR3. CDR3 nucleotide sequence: TGCAGCGTTGAGAAACAGCTGAACACTGAAGCTTTCTTT. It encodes CSVEKQLNTEAFF. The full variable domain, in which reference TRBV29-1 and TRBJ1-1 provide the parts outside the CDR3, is SAVISQKPSRDICQRGTSLTIQCQVDSQVTMMFWYRQQPGQSLTLIATANQGSEATYESGFVIDKFPISRPNLTFSTLTVSNMSPEDSSIYLCSVEKQLNTEAFFGQGTRLTVV.

The CDR3 protein is CSVTGTVKETQYF. The CDR3 DNA reads TGCAGCGTAACAGGGACAGTTAAAGAGACCCAGTACTTC. The chain recombines TRBV29-1 with TRBJ2-5; 7 nucleotides match TRBD1. CDR3 size: 13 residues. The V segment lost 6 bases and the J segment 3 bases; nucleotides outside the gene matches: 7. Germline-derived CDR1 and CDR2 are SQVTM and ANQGSEA.

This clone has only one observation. CDR3 loop: CASRRRTPNTGELFF. CDR3 in DNA: TGTGCCAGTAGGCGACGGACACCGAACACCGGGGAGCTGTTTTTT. This rearrangement joins TRBV19 to TRBJ2-2; maybe TRBD1 (5 bases). Trimming pared 6 bases from V and 0 bases from J, leaving 11 bases between. The CDR3 is made up of 15 amino acids. Germline assignment: CDR1 LNHDA and CDR2 SQIVND (reference sequence). The entire variable domain, with the rest obtained from reference TRBV19 and TRBJ2-2, is as follows: DGGITQSPKYLFRKEGQNVTLSCEQNLNHDAMYWYRQDPGQGLRLIYYSQIVNDFQKGDIAEGYSVSREKKESFPLTVTSAQKNPTAFYLCASRRRTPNTGELFFGEGSRLTVL.

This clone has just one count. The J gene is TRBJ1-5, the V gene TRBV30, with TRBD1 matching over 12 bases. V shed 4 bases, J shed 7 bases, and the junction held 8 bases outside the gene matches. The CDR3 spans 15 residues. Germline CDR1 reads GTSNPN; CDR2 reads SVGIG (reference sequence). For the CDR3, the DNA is TGTGCCTGGAAAGAGGGACAGGGGGCCGGCCAGCCCCAGCATTTT. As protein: CAWKEGQGAGQPQHF.

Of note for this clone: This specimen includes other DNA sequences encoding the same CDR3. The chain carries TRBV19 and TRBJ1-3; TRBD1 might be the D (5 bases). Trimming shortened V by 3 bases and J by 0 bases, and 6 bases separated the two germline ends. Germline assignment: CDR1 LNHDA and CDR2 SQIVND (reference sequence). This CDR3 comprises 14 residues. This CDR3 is CASSIDSSGNTIYF. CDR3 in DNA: TGTGCCAGTAGTATTGACAGCTCTGGAAACACCATATATTTT.

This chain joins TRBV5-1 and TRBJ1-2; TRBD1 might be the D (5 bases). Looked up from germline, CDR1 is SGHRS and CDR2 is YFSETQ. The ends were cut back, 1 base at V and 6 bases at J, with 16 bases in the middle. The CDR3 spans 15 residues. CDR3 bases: TGCGCCAGCAGCTTGATGCCCGGGGGAGTGGATGGCTACACCTTC. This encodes CASSLMPGGVDGYTF.

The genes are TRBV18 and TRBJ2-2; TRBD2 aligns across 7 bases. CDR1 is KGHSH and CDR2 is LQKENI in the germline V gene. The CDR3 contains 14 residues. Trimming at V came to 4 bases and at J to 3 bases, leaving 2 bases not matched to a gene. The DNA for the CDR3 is TGTGCCAGCTCACGCGGGGGTGACACCGGGGAGCTGTTTTTT. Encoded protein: CASSRGGDTGELFF.

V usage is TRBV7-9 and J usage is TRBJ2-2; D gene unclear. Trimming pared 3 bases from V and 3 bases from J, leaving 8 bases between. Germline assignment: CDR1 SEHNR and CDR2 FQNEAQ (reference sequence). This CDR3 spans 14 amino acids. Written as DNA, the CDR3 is TGTGCCAGCAGCTTCCCACAGCACACCGGGGAGCTGTTTTTT. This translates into CASSFPQHTGELFF.

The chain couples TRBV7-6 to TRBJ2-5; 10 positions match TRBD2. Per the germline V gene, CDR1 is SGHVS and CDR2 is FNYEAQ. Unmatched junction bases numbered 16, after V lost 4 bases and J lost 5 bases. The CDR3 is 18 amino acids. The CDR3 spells CASSSTRGSGRPWETQYF. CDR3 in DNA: TGTGCCAGCAGCTCTACGCGGGGTAGCGGGAGGCCATGGGAGACCCAGTACTTC.

This CDR3 is CASSFAQGNQPQHF. In DNA, the CDR3 is TGTGCCAGCAGCTTTGCACAGGGGAATCAGCCCCAGCATTTT. The chain combines TRBV5-6 with TRBJ1-5; 7 nucleotides match TRBD1. The CDR3 consists of 14 residues. Germline V gene sequence: CDR1 SGHDT, CDR2 YYEEEE. V lost 2 bases, J lost 4 bases, and 3 bases stayed unmatched. The full variable domain, with the rest looked up from reference TRBV5-6 and TRBJ1-5, is DAGVTQSPTHLIKTRGQQVTLRCSPKSGHDTVSWYQQALGQGPQFIFQYYEEEERQRGNFPDRFSGHQFPNYSSELNVNALLLGDSALYLCASSFAQGNQPQHFGDGTRLSIL.

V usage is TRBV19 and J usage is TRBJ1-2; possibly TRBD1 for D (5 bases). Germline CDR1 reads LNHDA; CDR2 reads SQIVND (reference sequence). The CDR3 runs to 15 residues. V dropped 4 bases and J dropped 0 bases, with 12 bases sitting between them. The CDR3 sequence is CASSSAGEANYGYTF. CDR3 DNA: TGTGCCAGTAGTAGCGCGGGGGAAGCTAACTATGGCTACACCTTC. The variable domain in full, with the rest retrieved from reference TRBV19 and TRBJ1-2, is DGGITQSPKYLFRKEGQNVTLSCEQNLNHDAMYWYRQDPGQGLRLIYYSQIVNDFQKGDIAEGYSVSREKKESFPLTVTSAQKNPTAFYLCASSSAGEANYGYTFGSGTRLTVV.

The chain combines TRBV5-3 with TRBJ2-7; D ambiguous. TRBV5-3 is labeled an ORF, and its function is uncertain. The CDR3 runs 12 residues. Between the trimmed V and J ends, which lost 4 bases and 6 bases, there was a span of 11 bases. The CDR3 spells CARSPAVSEQYF. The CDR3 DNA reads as TGTGCCAGAAGCCCGGCCGTTTCCGAGCAGTACTTC.

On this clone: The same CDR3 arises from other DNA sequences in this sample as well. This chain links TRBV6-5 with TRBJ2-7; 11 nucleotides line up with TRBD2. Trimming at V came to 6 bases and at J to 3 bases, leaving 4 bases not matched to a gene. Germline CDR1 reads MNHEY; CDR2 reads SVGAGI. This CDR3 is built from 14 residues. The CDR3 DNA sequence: TGTGCCAGCAGCCGACTAGCGGGAAACTACGAGCAGTACTTC. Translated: CASSRLAGNYEQYF.